What follows are 19 T cell receptor beta chains derived from one specimen sequenced in a study of human T cells and chemical hapten exposure. A single record per CDR3 protein comes from TCRdb applying MiXCR to the RACE reads. Among roughly 100,000 distinct CDR3 sequences listed, 11% were seen once. As to time point: pre-sensitization, week 0. Specified treatment: therapeutic diphenylcyclopropenone sensitization with weekly scalp DPC. Sample: whole blood, taken in connection with sensitization to the hapten diphenylcyclopropenone (DPC). The source is a woman in her sixties or seventies with alopecia areata. Some clones in this sample may be carry-over from other donors' samples.

This chain joins TRBV20-1 and TRBJ2-1, with 12 bases matching TRBD2. V shed 5 bases, J shed 6 bases, and the junction held 5 bases outside the gene matches. Germline loops: CDR1 DFQATT, CDR2 SNEGSKA (reference sequence). The CDR3 totals 14 residues. The CDR3 here is CSASTSGRSNEQFF. CDR3 coding DNA: TGCAGTGCTTCAACTAGCGGGAGGTCCAATGAGCAGTTCTTC.

This chain links TRBV29-1 with TRBJ1-3; D is uncertain. The germline CDR1 and CDR2 sequences are SQVTM and ANQGSEA. This CDR3 has 14 residues. Trimming pared 4 bases from V and 0 bases from J, leaving 10 bases between. This chain's CDR3 is CSVGKGVSGNTIYF. CDR3 sequence (DNA): TGCAGCGTTGGGAAAGGAGTCTCTGGAAACACCATATATTTT.

Many counts were recorded for this clonotype. V usage is TRBV18 and J usage is TRBJ2-7; D may be TRBD1 or TRBD2 (5 bases each). There are 13 residues in the CDR3. V was cut by 1 base and J by 3 bases, with 7 bases left in between. Germline V gives CDR1 KGHSH, CDR2 LQKENI. CDR3 nucleotides: TGTGCCAGCTCACCACAGAGGGGCTACGAGCAGTACTTC. Translation: CASSPQRGYEQYF.

This clonotype was recorded at least ten times. The V and J genes are TRBV4-1 and TRBJ1-5, with D perhaps matching TRBD1 (6 bases). This CDR3 has 10 residues. V gave up 10 bases and J gave up 14 bases, with 15 bases separating them. Looked up from germline, CDR1 is MGHRA and CDR2 is YSYEKL. The CDR3, as DNA: TGCGCCACCCGTAGCGGGGGCAAGCATTTT. Encoded protein: CATRSGGKHF.

This clonotype came up many times. This chain joins TRBV7-9 and TRBJ1-1, with D perhaps TRBD1 (5 bases). The length of the CDR3 is 14 residues. V lost 1 base and J 3 bases, leaving 9 bases between the germline ends. Germline V gene data show CDR1 as SEHNR and CDR2 as FQNEAQ (reference sequence). The CDR3 reads CASSLERGHTEAFF. The CDR3 bases are TGTGCCAGCAGCTTAGAGAGGGGTCACACTGAAGCTTTCTTT. Using reference TRBV7-9 and TRBJ1-1 for the parts outside the CDR3, the full variable domain is DTGVSQNPRHKITKRGQNVTFRCDPISEHNRLYWYRQTLGQGPEFLTYFQNEAQLEKSRLLSDRFSAERPKGSFSTLEIQRTEQGDSAMYLCASSLERGHTEAFFGQGTRLTVV.

This clonotype was recorded at least ten times. The rearrangement uses TRBV11-2 and TRBJ1-2, with TRBD1 matching over 9 bases. The CDR3 extends over 13 amino acids. The junction had 7 bases not matched to a gene; V was cut back by 6 bases and J by 8 bases. In germline, CDR1 is SGHAT, CDR2 FQNNGV. The CDR3 sequence is CASRRTGGQGYTF. For the CDR3, the DNA is TGTGCCAGCAGAAGAACAGGGGGCCAGGGCTACACCTTC.

This clonotype has more than one count but fewer than ten. The gene calls are TRBV12-3 or TRBV12-4 and TRBJ2-1; either TRBD1 or TRBD2 may fit D (5 bases each). The CDR3 is 16 amino acids. The V end lost 6 bases, the J end lost 10 bases, and 25 bases lay between the germline ends. CDR3 protein: CASSPSGTKWGEEQFF. The DNA for the CDR3 is TGTGCCAGCAGCCCCTCCGGGACCAAGTGGGGAGAAGAGCAGTTCTTC.

At least ten counts were recorded for this clonotype. The genes are TRBV6-4 and TRBJ1-1, with D hard to call. V was trimmed by 0 bases and J by 0 bases, leaving 14 bases between them. Germline values: CDR1 MRHNA, CDR2 SNTAGT. The length of the CDR3 is 17 residues. Here the CDR3 reads CASSDSNNRALNTEAFF. The CDR3 DNA sequence: TGTGCCAGCAGTGACTCGAATAACCGGGCCTTGAACACTGAAGCTTTCTTT.

The chain carries TRBV10-3 and TRBJ2-7; weak D call: TRBD1 (5 bases). Germline V CDR1 and CDR2: ENHRY, SYGVKD. With 2 bases removed from V and 3 bases from J, the gap between germline ends came to 11 bases. The CDR3 extends over 14 amino acids. CDR3 DNA: TGTGCCATCAGTGAGCCGAGCAGGGTCTACGAGCAGTACTTC. Its translation is CAISEPSRVYEQYF.

This sequence joins TRBV5-1 and TRBJ1-2, with a tentative D call TRBD1 (5 bases). Germline V CDR1 and CDR2: SGHRS, YFSETQ. There are 14 residues in the CDR3. V was clipped by 0 bases and J by 4 bases, with 10 bases between them. In nucleotides, the CDR3 is TGCGCCAGCAGCTTGGACCCAGGGACCTATGGCTACACCTTC. Protein product: CASSLDPGTYGYTF.

This clonotype came up many times. The chain recombines TRBV24-1 with TRBJ2-1; D is ambiguous. CDR3 length equals 13 residues. Germline CDR1 is KGHDR and CDR2 is SFDVKD. Trimming took off 5 bases at V and 6 bases at J, with 10 bases between the two ends. The CDR3 protein is CATSGSGINEQFF. DNA of the CDR3: TGTGCCACCAGTGGATCAGGTATCAATGAGCAGTTCTTC.

The rearrangement joins TRBV30 to TRBJ2-7; 11 bases are a match to TRBD2. The CDR3 spans 18 residues. Germline loops: CDR1 GTSNPN, CDR2 SVGIG (reference sequence). The V gene end was trimmed by 1 base and the J gene end by 7 bases; junction bases not matched to a gene: 18. Here the CDR3 DNA reads TGTGCCTGGAGTGCCTCCCCCGCGGAACTAGCGGGGGTGAGGGAGCAGTACTTC. As protein: CAWSASPAELAGVREQYF.

The chain combines TRBV5-1 with TRBJ1-1; a weak D match, TRBD1 (5 bases). The germline V gene has CDR1 SGHRS and CDR2 YFSETQ. V lost 6 bases and J 4 bases, leaving 16 bases between the germline ends. This CDR3 region has 14 residues. CDR3 nucleotides: TGCGCCAGCACTTCCCAGGGTCTGGGCACTGAAGCTTTCTTT. Amino acids: CASTSQGLGTEAFF.

This clonotype appeared many times. The chain couples TRBV7-9 to TRBJ1-2, with D possibly being TRBD1 (5 bases). The CDR3 sequence is 16 residues long. Germline CDR1 is SEHNR and CDR2 is FQNEAQ (reference sequence). V dropped 3 bases and J dropped 0 bases, with 14 bases sitting between them. CDR3 coding DNA: TGTGCCAGCAGCTTGGGGGGAGCCGGCTCTAACTATGGCTACACCTTC. Translation: CASSLGGAGSNYGYTF. The entire variable domain, with the rest obtained from reference TRBV7-9 and TRBJ1-2, is as follows: DTGVSQNPRHKITKRGQNVTFRCDPISEHNRLYWYRQTLGQGPEFLTYFQNEAQLEKSRLLSDRFSAERPKGSFSTLEIQRTEQGDSAMYLCASSLGGAGSNYGYTFGSGTRLTVV.

This clonotype was detected many times. V is TRBV11-1 and J is TRBJ2-3; 8 nucleotides match TRBD2. Germline CDR1 SGHAT, CDR2 FQDESV (reference sequence). V dropped 1 base and J dropped 2; count of bases not matched to a gene: 5. The CDR3 runs 16 residues. The DNA of the CDR3 is TGTGCCAGCAGCTTAGGGGCTAGCGGGCCCACAGATACGCAGTATTTT. Protein sequence: CASSLGASGPTDTQYF.

This clonotype was recorded a few times. This chain joins TRBV15 and TRBJ2-7, with D unclear. V gave up 3 bases and J gave up 0 bases, with 27 bases separating them. There are 20 residues in the CDR3. CDR1 and CDR2 (germline): LNHNV, YYDKDF (reference sequence). CDR3 loop: CATSRSQSAFSDPLSYEQYF. CDR3 coding DNA: TGTGCCACCAGCAGGTCTCAATCGGCCTTCTCGGATCCCCTCTCCTACGAGCAGTACTTC.

CDR3 residues: CASSQGAEEKLFF. Written as DNA, the CDR3 is TGTGCCAGCAGCCAGGGGGCTGAAGAAAAACTGTTTTTT. The rearrangement links TRBV3-1 to TRBJ1-4, with TRBD1 as a possible D gene (6 bases). The CDR3 is made up of 13 amino acids. Germline V gives CDR1 LGHDT, CDR2 YNNKEL (reference sequence). V shed 3 bases and J shed 8 bases, with 10 bases lying between them.

This clonotype was found many times. This chain links TRBV19 with TRBJ2-6, with TRBD1 matching 7 bases. The CDR3 is 18 residues long. Unmatched junction bases numbered 13, after V lost 5 bases and J lost 3 bases. The germline CDR1 and CDR2 sequences are LNHDA and SQIVND (reference sequence). The DNA of the CDR3 is TGTGCCAGTAGTCCGCGGACAGGCGTATCGCGTGGGGCCAACGTCCTGACTTTC. Encoded protein: CASSPRTGVSRGANVLTF.

The rearrangement uses TRBV7-2 and TRBJ2-3; possible D gene TRBD1, 5 bases. The V and J ends lost 1 base and 4 bases respectively, with 9 bases between them. Looked up from germline, CDR1 is SGHTA and CDR2 is FQGNSA. CDR3 length equals 14 residues. The CDR3 coding sequence is TGTGCCAGCAGCTTAGGGGCAGGGCCAGATACGCAGTATTTT. This codes for CASSLGAGPDTQYF. Filled out from reference TRBV7-2 and TRBJ2-3, the complete variable domain reads GAGVSQSPSNKVTEKGKDVELRCDPISGHTALYWYRQSLGQGLEFLIYFQGNSAPDKSGLPSDRFSAERTGGSVSTLTIQRTQQEDSAVYLCASSLGAGPDTQYFGPGTRLTVL.